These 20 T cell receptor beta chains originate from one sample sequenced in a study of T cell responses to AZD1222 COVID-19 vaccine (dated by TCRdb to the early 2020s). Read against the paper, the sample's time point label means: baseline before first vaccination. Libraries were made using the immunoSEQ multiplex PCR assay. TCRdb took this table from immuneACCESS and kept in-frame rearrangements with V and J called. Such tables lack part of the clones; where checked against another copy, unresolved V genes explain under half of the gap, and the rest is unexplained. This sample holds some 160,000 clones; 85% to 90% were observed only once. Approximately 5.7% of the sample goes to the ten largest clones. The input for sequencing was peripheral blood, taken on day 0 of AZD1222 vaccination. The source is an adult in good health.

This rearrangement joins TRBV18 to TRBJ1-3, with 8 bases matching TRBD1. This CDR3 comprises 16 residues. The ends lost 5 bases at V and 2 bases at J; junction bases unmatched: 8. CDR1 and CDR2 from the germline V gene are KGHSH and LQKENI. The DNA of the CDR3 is TGTGCCAGCTCATCCGGACAGGGTGGAGCTGGAAACACCATATATTTT. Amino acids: CASSSGQGGAGNTIYF.

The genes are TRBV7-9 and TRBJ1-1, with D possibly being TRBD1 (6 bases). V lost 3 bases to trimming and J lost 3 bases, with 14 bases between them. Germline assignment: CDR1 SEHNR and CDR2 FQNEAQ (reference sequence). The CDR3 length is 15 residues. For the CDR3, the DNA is TGTGCCAGCAGCTTTTGGACAGCCCTGGACACTGAAGCTTTCTTT. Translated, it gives CASSFWTALDTEAFF.

The CDR3: CASSLMTSRDTQYF. The CDR3 bases are TGTGCCAGCAGCTTAATGACTAGTAGAGATACGCAGTATTTT. The gene calls are TRBV7-2 and TRBJ2-3; a possible D gene is TRBD2 (6 bases). CDR3 size: 14 residues. With 2 bases removed from V and 5 bases from J, the gap between germline ends came to 11 bases. The V gene's germline CDR1 is SGHTA and CDR2 FQGNSA.

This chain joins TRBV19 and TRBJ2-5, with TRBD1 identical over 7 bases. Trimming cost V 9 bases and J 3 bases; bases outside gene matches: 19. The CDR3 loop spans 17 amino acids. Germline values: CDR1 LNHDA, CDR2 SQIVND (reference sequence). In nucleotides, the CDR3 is TGTGCCAGAAGAACAAAAATTCACCGGGACAGTGAAGAGACCCAGTACTTC. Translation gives CARRTKIHRDSEETQYF.

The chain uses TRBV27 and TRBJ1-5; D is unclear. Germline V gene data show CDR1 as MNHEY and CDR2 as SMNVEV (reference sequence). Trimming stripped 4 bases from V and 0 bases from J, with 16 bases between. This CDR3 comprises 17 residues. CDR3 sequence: CASSSSPTSYSNQPQHF. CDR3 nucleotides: TGTGCCAGCAGTTCCTCTCCGACATCCTATAGCAATCAGCCCCAGCATTTT.

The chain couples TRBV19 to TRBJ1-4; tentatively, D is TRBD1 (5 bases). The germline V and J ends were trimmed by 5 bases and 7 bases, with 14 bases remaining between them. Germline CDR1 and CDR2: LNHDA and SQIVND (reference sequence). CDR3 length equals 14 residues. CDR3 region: CASSLREEGEKLFF. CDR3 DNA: TGTGCCAGTAGTCTCAGGGAGGAAGGTGAAAAACTGTTTTTT.

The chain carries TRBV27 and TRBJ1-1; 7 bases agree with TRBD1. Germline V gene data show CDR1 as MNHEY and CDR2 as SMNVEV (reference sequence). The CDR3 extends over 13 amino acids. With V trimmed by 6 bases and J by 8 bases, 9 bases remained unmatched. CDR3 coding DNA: TGTGCCAGCAGCTGGGACAGTCGGACCGAAGCTTTCTTT. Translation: CASSWDSRTEAFF.

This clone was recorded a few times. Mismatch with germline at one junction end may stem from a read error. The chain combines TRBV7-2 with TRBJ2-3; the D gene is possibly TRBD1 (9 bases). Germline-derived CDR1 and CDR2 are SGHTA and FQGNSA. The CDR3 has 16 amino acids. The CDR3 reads CASSVAGQGGMDTQYF. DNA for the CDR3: TGTGCCAGCAGCGTAGCGGGACAGGGAGGTATGGATACGCAGTATTTT.

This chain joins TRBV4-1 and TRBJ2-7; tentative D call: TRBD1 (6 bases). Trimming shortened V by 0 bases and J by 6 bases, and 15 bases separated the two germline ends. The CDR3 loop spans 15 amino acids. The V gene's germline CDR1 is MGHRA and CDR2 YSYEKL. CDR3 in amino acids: CASSQDHTGFGEQYF. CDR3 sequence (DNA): TGCGCCAGCAGCCAAGATCATACAGGGTTCGGCGAGCAGTACTTC.

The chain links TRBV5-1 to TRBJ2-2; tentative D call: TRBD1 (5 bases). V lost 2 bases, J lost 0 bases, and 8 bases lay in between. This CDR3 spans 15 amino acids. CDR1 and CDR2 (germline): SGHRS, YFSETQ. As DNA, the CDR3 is TGCGCCAGCAGCTTCCAGGGCCCGAACACCGGGGAGCTGTTTTTT. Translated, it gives CASSFQGPNTGELFF.

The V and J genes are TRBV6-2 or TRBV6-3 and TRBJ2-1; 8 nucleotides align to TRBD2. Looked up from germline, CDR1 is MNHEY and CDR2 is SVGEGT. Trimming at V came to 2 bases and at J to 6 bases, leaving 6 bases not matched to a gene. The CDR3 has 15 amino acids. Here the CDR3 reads CASSYGTSSVNEQFF. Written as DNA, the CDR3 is TGTGCCAGCAGTTACGGGACTAGTTCGGTCAATGAGCAGTTCTTC.

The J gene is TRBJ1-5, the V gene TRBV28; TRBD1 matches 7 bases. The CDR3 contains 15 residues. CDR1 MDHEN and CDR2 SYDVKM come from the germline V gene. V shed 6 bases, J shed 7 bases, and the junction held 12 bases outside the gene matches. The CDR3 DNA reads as TGTGCCAGCAGGATAATGACAGGGCAGGGGCAGCCCCAGCATTTT. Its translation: CASRIMTGQGQPQHF.

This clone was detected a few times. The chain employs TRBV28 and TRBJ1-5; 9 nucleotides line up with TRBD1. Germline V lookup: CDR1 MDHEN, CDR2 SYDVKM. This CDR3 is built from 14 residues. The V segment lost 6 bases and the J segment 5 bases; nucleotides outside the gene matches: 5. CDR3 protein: CASSSTGGYQPQHF. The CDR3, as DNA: TGTGCCAGCAGCTCAACAGGGGGCTATCAGCCCCAGCATTTT. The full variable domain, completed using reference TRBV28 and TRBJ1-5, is DVKVTQSSRYLVKRTGEKVFLECVQDMDHENMFWYRQDPGLGLRLIYFSYDVKMKEKGDIPEGYSVSREKKERFSLILESASTNQTSMYLCASSSTGGYQPQHFGDGTRLSIL.

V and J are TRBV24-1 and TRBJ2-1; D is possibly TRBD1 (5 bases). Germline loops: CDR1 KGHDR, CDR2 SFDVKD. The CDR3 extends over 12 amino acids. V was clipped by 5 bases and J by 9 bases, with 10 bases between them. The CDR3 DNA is TGTGCCACCAGTGTATATAGGGGTGAGCAGTTCTTC. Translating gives CATSVYRGEQFF.

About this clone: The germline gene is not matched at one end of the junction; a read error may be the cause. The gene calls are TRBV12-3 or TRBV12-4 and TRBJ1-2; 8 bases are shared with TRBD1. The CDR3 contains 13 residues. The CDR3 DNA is TGTGCCAGCTCCTCGCAGGGGGCTGGTGAGAGGGCCTTC. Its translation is CASSSQGAGERAF.

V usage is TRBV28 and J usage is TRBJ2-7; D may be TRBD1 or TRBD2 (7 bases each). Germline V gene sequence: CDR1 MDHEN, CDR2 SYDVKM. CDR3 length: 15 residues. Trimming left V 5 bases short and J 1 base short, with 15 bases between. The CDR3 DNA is TGTGCCAGCAGTGGGGGGGACAGCAAGTCCTACGAGCAGTACTTC. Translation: CASSGGDSKSYEQYF.

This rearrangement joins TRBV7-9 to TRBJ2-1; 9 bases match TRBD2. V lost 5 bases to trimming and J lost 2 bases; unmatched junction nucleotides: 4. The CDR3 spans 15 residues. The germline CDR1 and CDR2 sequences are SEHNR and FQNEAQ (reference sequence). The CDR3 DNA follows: TGTGCCAGCAGCCGGACTAGCGCGACCTACAATGAGCAGTTCTTC. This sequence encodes CASSRTSATYNEQFF.

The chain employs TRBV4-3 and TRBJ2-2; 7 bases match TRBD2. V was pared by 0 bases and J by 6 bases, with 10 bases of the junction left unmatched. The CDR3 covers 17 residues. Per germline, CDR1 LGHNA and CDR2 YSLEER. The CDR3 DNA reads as TGCGCCAGCAGCCAAGATCTCGGGGGGTTAGGAGCCGGGGAGCTGTTTTTT. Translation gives CASSQDLGGLGAGELFF.

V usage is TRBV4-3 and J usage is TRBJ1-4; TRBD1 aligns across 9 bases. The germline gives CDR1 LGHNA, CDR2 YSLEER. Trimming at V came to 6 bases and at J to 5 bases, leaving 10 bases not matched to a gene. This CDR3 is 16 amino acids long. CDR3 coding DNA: TGCGCCAGCAGTTCAGGGGAGGGACAGGGAAATGAAAAACTGTTTTTT. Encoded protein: CASSSGEGQGNEKLFF.

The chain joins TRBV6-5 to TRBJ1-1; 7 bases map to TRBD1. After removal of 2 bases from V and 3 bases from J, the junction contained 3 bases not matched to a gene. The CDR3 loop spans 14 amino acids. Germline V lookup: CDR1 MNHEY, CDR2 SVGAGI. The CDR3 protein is CASSYRGPDTEAFF. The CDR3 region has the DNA TGTGCCAGCAGTTACAGGGGGCCTGACACTGAAGCTTTCTTT.